The clone carrying this TCR beta chain was found a few times. Recruitment covered about two dozen US areas and drew participants whose ages spanned roughly 18 to 95 years. Grouping used clinical history reported by participants in a survey and questionnaire. Germline loops: CDR1 SGHDT, CDR2 YYEEEE. Germline trimming cut 3 bases from V and 1 base from J; bases unmatched to any gene: 14. CDR3 size: 18 residues. The data originate from a study of blood T cell repertoires in COVID-19. Method: immunoSEQ multiplex PCR; TCRdb's copy keeps in-frame clones and lacks some. The sample lists roughly 290,000 clones; roughly 85% were seen once.

The rearrangement links TRBV5-6 to TRBJ1-1; TRBD1 matches at 8 bases. This receptor was obtained from a man under 40 who had recovered from COVID-19. The sample comprised PBMCs or T cells enriched from blood (not recorded which). The CDR3 region is CASSSRLTRQGRNTEAFF. CDR3 sequence (DNA): TGTGCCAGCAGCTCCCGACTAACACGACAGGGGAGGAACACTGAAGCTTTCTTT.